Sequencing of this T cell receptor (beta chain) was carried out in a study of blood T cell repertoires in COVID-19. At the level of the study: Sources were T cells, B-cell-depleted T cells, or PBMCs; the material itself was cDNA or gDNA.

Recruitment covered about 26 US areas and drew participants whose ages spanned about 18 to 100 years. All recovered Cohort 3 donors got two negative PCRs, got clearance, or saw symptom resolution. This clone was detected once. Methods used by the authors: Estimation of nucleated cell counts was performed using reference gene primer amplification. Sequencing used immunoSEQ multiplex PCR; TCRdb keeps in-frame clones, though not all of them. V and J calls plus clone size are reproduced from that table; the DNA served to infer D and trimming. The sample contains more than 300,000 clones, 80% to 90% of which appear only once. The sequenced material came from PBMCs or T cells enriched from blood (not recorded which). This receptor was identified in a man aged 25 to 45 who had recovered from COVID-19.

The CDR3 bases are TGTGCCAGCATGAGCCGCGGAACGCGGGGGGAGCTGTTTTTT. Protein sequence: CASMSRGTRGELFF. The chain has TRBV11-1 and TRBJ2-2; unclear D gene. V was trimmed by 7 bases and J by 8 bases, leaving 17 bases between them. Germline CDR1 and CDR2: SGHAT and FQDESV (reference sequence). The CDR3 loop spans 14 amino acids.